The clone carrying this T cell receptor beta chain was counted many times. This record belongs to a study of T cells in Graves' hyperthyroidism and ophthalmopathy. Trimming removed 0 bases at V and 5 bases at J, with 8 bases between. This CDR3 spans 13 amino acids. CDR1 and CDR2 (germline): MNHEY, SMNVEV (reference sequence). The study included ophthalmopathy patients with Clinical Activity Score at least 3, NOSPECS grade at least 4 and duration under 3 months. There were TCR beta CDR3 regions amplified from RNA transcripts. The TCR CDR3 first-round RT-PCR relied on the HTBI primer set. Using its own MiXCR run on the multiplex PCR reads, TCRdb lists one record per CDR3 protein. The sample carries about 350,000 distinct CDR3 sequences, around 13% recorded once.

Sequencing was done on a sample of blood. The chain is built from TRBV27 and TRBJ2-7; D is ambiguous. The receptor's source is a woman aged 40 to 50 with Graves' ophthalmopathy. This chain's CDR3 is CASSLSRSHEQYF. CDR3 nucleotides: TGTGCCAGCAGTTTATCGAGATCCCACGAGCAGTACTTC.